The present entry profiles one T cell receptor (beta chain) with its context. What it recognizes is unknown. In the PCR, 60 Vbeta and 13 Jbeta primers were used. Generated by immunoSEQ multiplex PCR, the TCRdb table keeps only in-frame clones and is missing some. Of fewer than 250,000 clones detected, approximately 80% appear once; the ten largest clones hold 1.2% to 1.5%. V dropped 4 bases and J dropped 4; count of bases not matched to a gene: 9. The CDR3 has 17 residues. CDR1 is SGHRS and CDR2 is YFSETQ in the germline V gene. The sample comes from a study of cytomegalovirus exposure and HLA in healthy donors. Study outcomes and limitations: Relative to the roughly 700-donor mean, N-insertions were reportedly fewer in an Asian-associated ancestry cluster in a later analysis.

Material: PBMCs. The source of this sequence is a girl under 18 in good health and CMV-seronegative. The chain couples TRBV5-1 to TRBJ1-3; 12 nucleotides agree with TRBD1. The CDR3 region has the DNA TGCGCCAGCAGCCCCGGGACAGGGGGCGCGGAAGGAAACACCATATATTTT. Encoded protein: CASSPGTGGAEGNTIYF. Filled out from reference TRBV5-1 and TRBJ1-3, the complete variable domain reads KAGVTQTPRYLIKTRGQQVTLSCSPISGHRSVSWYQQTPGQGLQFLFEYFSETQRNKGNFPGRFSGRQFSNSRSEMNVSTLELGDSALYLCASSPGTGGAEGNTIYFGEGSWLTVV.